A selection of T cell receptor beta chains follows, all from one sample in a study of human T cells and chemical hapten exposure. TCRdb re-called the RACE reads with MiXCR, one entry per CDR3 protein. The sample holds under 90,000 distinct CDR3 sequences, around 9.5% seen once. Sequenced here: whole blood, sampled in connection with sensitization to the hapten diphenylcyclopropenone (DPC). All receptors come from a woman in her thirties or forties with alopecia areata. Some clones in this sample may be carry-over from other donors' samples. Each CDR3 is given with its conserved first and last residue. A D gene is named only where the DNA matches it firmly.

J gene | D gene | V gene | CDR3 length | CDR3 protein
TRBJ2-7 | TRBD2 | TRBV4-2 | 16 | CASSRGGLADSYEQYF
TRBJ2-7 | - | TRBV5-1 | 14 | CASSPGTYDYEQYF
TRBJ1-4 | - | TRBV6-6 | 13 | CASQSATNEKLFF
TRBJ1-4 | - | TRBV6-6 | 16 | CASSFGSRATNEKLFF
TRBJ2-5 | TRBD2 | TRBV7-9 | 16 | CASSQGLAGAQETQYF
TRBJ2-7 | TRBD1 | TRBV6-2/TRBV6-3 | 16 | CASSGADRGLNHEQYF
TRBJ2-7 | TRBD2 | TRBV20-1 | 13 | CRAIAGGTYEQYF
TRBJ1-4 | - | TRBV12-3/TRBV12-4 | 14 | CASSFRGFREKLFF
TRBJ1-1 | TRBD1 | TRBV12-3/TRBV12-4 | 14 | CASSSRQGDTEAFF
TRBJ2-3 | - | TRBV5-4 | 12 | CASSSFTDTQYF
TRBJ1-4 | TRBD1 | TRBV29-1 | 15 | CSVVGTGGSNEKLFF
TRBJ1-6 | - | TRBV6-5 | 15 | CASSYSGGVNSPLHF
TRBJ2-1 | - | TRBV29-1 | 16 | CSVEDQDSASYNEQFF
TRBJ1-2 | - | TRBV5-6 | 15 | CASSQLVRVDYGYTF
TRBJ2-3 | TRBD2 | TRBV7-8 | 17 | CASSAGTSFTDTDTQYF
TRBJ2-3 | - | TRBV9 | 14 | CASSAQVSTDTQYF
TRBJ2-7 | - | TRBV5-4 | 13 | CASSRDGFYEQYF
TRBJ1-1 | TRBD1 | TRBV6-6 | 13 | CASLQGVGTEAFF
TRBJ2-2 | TRBD1 | TRBV3-1 | 14 | CASSPQDRAGELFF
TRBJ1-2 | TRBD1 | TRBV4-2 | 16 | CASSQDVGTVGYGYTF
TRBJ2-3 | - | TRBV27 | 14 | CASSLSNREDTQYF
TRBJ2-1 | TRBD1 | TRBV12-3/TRBV12-4 | 15 | CASSFEGQKYNEQFF
TRBJ1-4 | - | TRBV7-8 | 17 | CASSLSRGRGPNEKLFF
TRBJ1-1 | - | TRBV27 | 15 | CASSLSTMMNTEAFF
TRBJ2-7 | - | TRBV7-9 | 13 | CASSLDREREQYF
TRBJ2-7 | - | TRBV19 | 13 | CASSWDLSYEQYF
TRBJ2-5 | TRBD2 | TRBV20-1 | 15 | CSARSPSGGKETQYF
TRBJ2-3 | TRBD2 | TRBV20-1 | 14 | CSARTSGGADTQYF
TRBJ2-7 | - | TRBV6-5 | 15 | CASRSQGGPTYEQYF
TRBJ2-7 | - | TRBV18 | 17 | CASSPLIPETETYEQYF
TRBJ2-5 | - | TRBV20-1 | 12 | CSALGAQETQYF
TRBJ2-5 | - | TRBV12-3/TRBV12-4 | 13 | CASSFGAVETLYF
TRBJ2-7 | - | TRBV11-2 | 16 | CASSLSSQGGSYEQYF
TRBJ2-1 | TRBD2 | TRBV18 | 21 | CASSPQGASGETTLSPNEQFF
TRBJ2-5 | - | TRBV29-1 | 15 | CSVENFGQLKETQYF
TRBJ1-1 | TRBD1 | TRBV6-1 | 14 | CASRGTGRMVVAFF